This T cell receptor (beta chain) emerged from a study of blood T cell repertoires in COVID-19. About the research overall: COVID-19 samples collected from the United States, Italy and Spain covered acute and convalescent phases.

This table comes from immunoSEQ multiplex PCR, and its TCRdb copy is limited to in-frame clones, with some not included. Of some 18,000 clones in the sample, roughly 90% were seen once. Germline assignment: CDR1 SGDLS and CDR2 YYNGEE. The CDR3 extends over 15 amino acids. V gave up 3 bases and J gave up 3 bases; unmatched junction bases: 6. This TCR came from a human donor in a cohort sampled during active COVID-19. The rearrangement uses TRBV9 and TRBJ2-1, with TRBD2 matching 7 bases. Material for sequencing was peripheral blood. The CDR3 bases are TGTGCCAGCAGCGCCGGGACTATCCACTACAATGAGCAGTTCTTC. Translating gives CASSAGTIHYNEQFF.